This TCR beta chain was sequenced during a study of shared clonotypes between healthy human individuals. Libraries were prepared by immunoSEQ multiplex PCR; TCRdb keeps only in-frame clonotypes and omits some of them. The table has around 2.1 million clones, approximately 96% seen once. This CDR3 comprises 17 residues. V shed 3 bases and J shed 3 bases, with 22 bases lying between them. Germline lookup yields CDR1 SGDLS and CDR2 YYNGEE. The specimen sequenced was naive CD4+ T cells sorted from blood. The subset is: CD45RA+ positively selected. The source of this sequence is a man aged 18 to 30 in good health. The chain joins TRBV9 to TRBJ2-7; the D gene is possibly TRBD2 (6 bases). The CDR3 protein is CASSADEGTLLGYEQYF. The CDR3, as DNA: TGTGCCAGCAGCGCCGACGAGGGGACTCTCTTAGGCTACGAGCAGTACTTC. Filled out from reference TRBV9 and TRBJ2-7, the complete variable domain reads DSGVTQTPKHLITATGQRVTLRCSPRSGDLSVYWYQQSLDQGLQFLIQYYNGEERAKGNILERFSAQQFPDLHSELNLSSLELGDSALYFCASSADEGTLLGYEQYFGPGTRLTVT.